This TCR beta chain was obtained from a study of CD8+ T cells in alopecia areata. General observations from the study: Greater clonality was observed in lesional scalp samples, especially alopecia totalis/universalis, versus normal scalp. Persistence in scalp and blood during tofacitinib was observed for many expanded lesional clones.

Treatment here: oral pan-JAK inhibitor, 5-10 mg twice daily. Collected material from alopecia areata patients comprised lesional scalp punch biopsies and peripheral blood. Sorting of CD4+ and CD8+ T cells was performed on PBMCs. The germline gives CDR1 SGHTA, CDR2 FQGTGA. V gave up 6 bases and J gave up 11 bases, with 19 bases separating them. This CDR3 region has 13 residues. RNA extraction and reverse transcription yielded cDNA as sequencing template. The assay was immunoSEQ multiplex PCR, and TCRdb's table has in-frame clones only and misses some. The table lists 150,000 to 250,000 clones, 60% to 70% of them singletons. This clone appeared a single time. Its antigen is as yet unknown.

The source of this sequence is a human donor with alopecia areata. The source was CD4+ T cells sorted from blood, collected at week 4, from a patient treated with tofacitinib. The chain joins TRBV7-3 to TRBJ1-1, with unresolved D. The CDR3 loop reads CASREQVGKTAFF. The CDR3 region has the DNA TGTGCCAGCAGGGAGCAGGTCGGGAAGACTGCTTTCTTT.